This T cell receptor beta chain was found in a study of OX40 agonist ivuxolimab in advanced cancers. Across the study: Patients received the agonistic anti-OX40 (CD134) antibody ivuxolimab.

Here immunoSEQ multiplex PCR was the method, and the copy in TCRdb shows in-frame clones only, minus some. Among 60,000 to 80,000 clones listed, around 84% were seen once. The CDR3 is 17 amino acids. The V gene lost 9 bases and the J gene lost 6 bases, with 26 bases spanning the gap. Germline V gene lookup returns CDR1 SEHNR and CDR2 FQNEAQ (reference sequence). General observations from the study: Part of the nonresponder group also had normalized T-cell clonal expansion that was low. In general, CD8+ T cells held more expanded clones than CD4+ did, on average. Expanded peripheral T-cell antigen specificity went undetermined.

About this clone itself: No antigen is known for it.

The sample consisted of CD4+ or CD8+ T cells sorted from blood, taken in a trial of the OX40 agonist ivuxolimab. J is TRBJ2-2 and V is TRBV7-9, with D possibly matching TRBD1 (6 bases). The TCR was taken from an adult with an advanced solid tumor such as melanoma, head and neck, liver or kidney cancer. CDR3: CARAPPYRVTKAGELFF. In DNA form, the CDR3 reads TGTGCCAGGGCCCCCCCGTACAGGGTGACCAAAGCCGGGGAGCTGTTTTTT. Using reference TRBV7-9 and TRBJ2-2 for the parts outside the CDR3, the full variable domain is DTGVSQNPRHKITKRGQNVTFRCDPISEHNRLYWYRQTLGQGPEFLTYFQNEAQLEKSRLLSDRFSAERPKGSFSTLEIQRTEQGDSAMYLCARAPPYRVTKAGELFFGEGSRLTVL.